The entry below gives a single T cell receptor (beta chain) sequence along with its context. The antigen it recognizes is unknown. No base quality information exists; no much larger clone differs at one position. What the time point label conveys for this sample: technical triplicate 2. Unsorted PBMC libraries were generated from 2 million PBMCs stored in RNAlater at -80 °C until RNA extraction. Peripheral blood was subjected to Ficoll-Hypaque density gradient centrifugation to isolate PBMCs, which were then cryopreserved in liquid nitrogen. Inclusive of the bounding cysteine and phenylalanine, the CDR3 is 17 residues long. This entry keeps only the CDR3 DNA: 51 bases, framed from base 1. Trimming accounts for 3 bases at V and 10 bases at J, while the number of junction bases matched to no gene is 19. Looking up the germline V gene (reference sequence) yields CDR1 DFQATT and CDR2 SNEGSKA. The data stem from a study of neurological immune-mediated disorders (dated by TCRdb to about 2019). Concerning the study at large: Peripheral blood TCR-beta repertoires from HTLV-I-associated myelopathy (HAM/TSP) patients, multiple sclerosis patients and healthy controls were compared by UMI-based sequencing. Of the approximately 66 subjects in the cohort, some 15 were HAM/TSP patients, some 35 were multiple sclerosis patients, and 20 were healthy controls. Technical triplicate libraries were sequenced to precisely calculate how much the frequency of each individual clone varied. Alongside PBMC samples, the set of approximately 100 TCR-beta libraries contained longitudinal samples, technical triplicates, and paired CD4+ and CD8+ T-cell subsets that had been sorted.

To synthesize cDNA, template-switch 5'RACE was performed with a primer carrying a 10-nucleotide random unique molecular identifier so that each TCR transcript was tagged. Every sequencing run covered 15-18 subjects and yielded more than 180 million TCR-beta sequences. Total RNA was extracted with the RNeasy kit. Using the KAPA Real-time Library Amplification kit, TCR-beta VDJ regions were amplified with primers for the TCR constant region and the 5'RACE anchor. A first PCR added sample indexes and Illumina adaptors, after which a second PCR increased the library yield. After Ampure bead purification, the roughly 650 bp TCR product was size-selected on a 2% E-gel SizeSelection system. Before pooling, library quality was assessed on a Bioanalyzer, concentration was determined with Qubit, and library quantification was performed with the Kapa Library Quantification kit. An Illumina HiSeq 2500 sequenced the libraries paired-end 2 x 150 bp. To increase sequence diversity, roughly 24-32% phiX was spiked into each library pool. Concerning the study's data processing: The UMI-based MiGEC pipeline processed quality-filtered reads and removed over 80% of raw TCR sequences during error correction. IMGT germline references were used for alignment of VDJ genes, and clonotypes were defined by a unique CDR3 amino acid sequence together with V-J genes. Clonal expansion, Shannon diversity and CDR3 relatedness were evaluated with VDJtools (CalcPairwiseDistances, ClusterSamples), while phylogenetic trees were built in CLCbio workbench. Clones with at least 8 unique UMIs were defined as expanded, with this threshold being based on coefficient-of-variation modelling across technical triplicates. TCRdb handled the public reads itself, with Q25 trimming in fastp and clone calling in MiXCR, and kept productive beta chains. For every CDR3 protein sequence, its rows merge into one entry that carries the most common genes and DNA. TCRdb's processing, not the authors', yielded these V and J calls. Across this sample there are about 55,000 distinct CDR3 sequences, with approximately 25% seen only once. The ten top clones hold about 4.3% of the sample.

The paper's findings and limits, for the study overall: The highest TCR clonal expansion was observed in HAM/TSP patients, whereas the lowest was observed in MS patients, even when compared with healthy controls. Expanded clones from different subjects shared no identical CDR3 amino acid sequences, which suggests that TCR-beta repertoires were private in all groups.

Sequencing was carried out using PBMCs. The chain is assembled from TRBV20-1 and TRBJ1-4, and TRBD1 matches 8 of the central bases. The receptor was derived from a man aged 55 to 69 with HTLV-1-associated myelopathy (HAM/TSP). In nucleotide form, the sequence is TGCAGTGCTAGTTCGAGAGACAGGGGCGGGGAGAGCGGAAAACTGTTTTTT. It translates to CSASSRDRGGESGKLFF.